This T cell receptor beta chain was documented in a study of T cells after yellow fever vaccination. TCRdb reanalysed the 5' RACE reads using MiXCR and keeps one entry per CDR3 protein. In the table there are some 300,000 distinct CDR3 sequences, around a tenth of which are singletons. This clonotype came up a few times. The TCR sequence derives from a man aged 18 to 30 who received the YFV17D yellow fever vaccine. The specimen comprised CD4+ T cells sorted from PBMCs, sampled 45 days after the yellow fever booster vaccination.

CDR3 residues: CATSDRIKETQYF. CDR3 nucleotide sequence: TGTGCCACCTCGGACCGAATAAAAGAGACCCAGTACTTC. This chain uses TRBV27 with TRBJ2-5; D call uncertain. The germline V and J ends were trimmed by 10 bases and 3 bases, with 15 bases remaining between them. There are 13 residues in the CDR3. Germline V lookup: CDR1 MNHEY, CDR2 SMNVEV (reference sequence).